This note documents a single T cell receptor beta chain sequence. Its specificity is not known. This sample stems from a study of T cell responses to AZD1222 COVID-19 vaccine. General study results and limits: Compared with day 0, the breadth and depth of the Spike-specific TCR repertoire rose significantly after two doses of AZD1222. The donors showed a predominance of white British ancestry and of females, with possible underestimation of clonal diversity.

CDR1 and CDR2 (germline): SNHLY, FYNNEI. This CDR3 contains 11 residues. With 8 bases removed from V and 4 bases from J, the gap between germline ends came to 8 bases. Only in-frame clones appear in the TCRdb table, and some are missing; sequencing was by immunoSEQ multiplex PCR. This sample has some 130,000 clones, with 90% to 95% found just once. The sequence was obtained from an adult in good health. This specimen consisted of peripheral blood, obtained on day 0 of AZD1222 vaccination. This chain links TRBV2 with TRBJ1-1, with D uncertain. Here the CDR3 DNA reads TGTGCCAGCTCCGGAGGCACTGAAGCTTTCTTT. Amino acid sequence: CASSGGTEAFF.